This passage covers 18 T cell receptor beta chains from one sample sequenced in a study of vaccination and CD4 T cells after COVID-19. Treatment specified: roughly nine-day PBMC culture with coronavirus spike peptide pools or control peptides (ViraFEST assay). Their cognate antigens are unknown. An Oncomine TCR Beta short-read assay was used to sequence the DNA from cultured CD4+ T cells. TCRdb redid the calling of the PCR reads with MiXCR, one entry per CDR3 protein. Of more than 10,000 distinct CDR3 sequences listed, 45% to 55% are singletons. The sample comprised CD4+ T cells from blood, cultured in vitro. All receptors derive from a human donor who had recovered from COVID-19.

The chain couples TRBV20-1 to TRBJ2-1; 9 positions match TRBD2. CDR1 DFQATT and CDR2 SNEGSKA come from the germline V gene (reference sequence). There are 16 residues in the CDR3. With V trimmed by 0 bases and J by 0 bases, 3 bases remained unmatched. The CDR3 DNA reads TGCAGTGCTAGAGATCCGCGGGGGGGCTCCTACAATGAGCAGTTCTTC. It yields the protein CSARDPRGGSYNEQFF.

V and J are TRBV30 and TRBJ1-1; 10 bases agree with TRBD1. Germline assignment: CDR1 GTSNPN and CDR2 SVGIG (reference sequence). The CDR3 runs 14 residues. The V gene end was trimmed by 0 bases and the J gene end by 11 bases; junction bases not matched to a gene: 9. The CDR3 region has the DNA TGTGCCTGGAGTGTCGGACAGGGGGGAGGGTGGGCTTTCTTT. Its translation is CAWSVGQGGGWAFF.

As concerns this clonotype: One end of the junction varies from germline; a read error may be responsible. This rearrangement joins TRBV2 to TRBJ1-5, with D perhaps TRBD1 (5 bases). The CDR3 is 14 amino acids. The germline CDR1 and CDR2 sequences are SNHLY and FYNNEI. The DNA for the CDR3 is TGTGCCAGCAGGGAAGACAGCCGCAATCAGCCCCAGCATTTT. Translated: CASREDSRNQPQHF.

CDR3 residues: CASSIRQGVNQPQHF. CDR3 coding DNA: TGTGCCAGTAGTATAAGGCAAGGGGTCAATCAGCCCCAGCATTTT. The chain couples TRBV19 to TRBJ1-5, with D tentatively TRBD1 (5 bases). The germline gives CDR1 LNHDA, CDR2 SQIVND (reference sequence). The CDR3 is made up of 15 amino acids. Trimming took 2 bases from V and 3 from J, leaving 11 bases between them. Full variable domain (rest looked up from reference TRBV19 and TRBJ1-5): DGGITQSPKYLFRKEGQNVTLSCEQNLNHDAMYWYRQDPGQGLRLIYYSQIVNDFQKGDIAEGYSVSREKKESFPLTVTSAQKNPTAFYLCASSIRQGVNQPQHFGDGTRLSIL.

This chain links TRBV20-1 with TRBJ2-4; 12 bases map to TRBD2. CDR3 length equals 16 residues. J gave up 6 bases and V 6 bases, and 12 bases lay outside the gene matches. The V gene's germline CDR1 is DFQATT and CDR2 SNEGSKA (reference sequence). The CDR3 DNA reads as TGCAGTGCAGAGCCAAGACTAGCGGGAGAAATAAACATTCAGTACTTC. Its translation is CSAEPRLAGEINIQYF.

V and J are TRBV6-4 and TRBJ2-3; 7 nucleotides align to TRBD2. The CDR3 spans 13 residues. Germline V gene sequence: CDR1 MRHNA, CDR2 SNTAGT. V shed 3 bases and J 3 bases; nucleotides not matched to a gene: 0. DNA for the CDR3: TGTGCCAGCAGTGAGCGGGAGACAGATACGCAGTATTTT. Amino acid sequence: CASSERETDTQYF.

V and J are TRBV7-8 and TRBJ1-1, with TRBD1 as a possible D gene (5 bases). Germline CDR1 SGHVS, CDR2 FQNEAQ. The ends were cut back, 1 base at V and 3 bases at J, with 12 bases in the middle. The length of the CDR3 is 15 residues. The CDR3 DNA sequence: TGTGCCAGCAGCTTAGGGGCCACCAGGGACACTGAAGCTTTCTTT. Protein product: CASSLGATRDTEAFF.

Concerning this clonotype itself: A junction end diverges from the germline sequence, so it may reflect a read error. The V and J genes are TRBV7-9 and TRBJ1-2; TRBD1 aligns across 12 bases. The CDR3 length is 17 residues. The germline V gene encodes CDR1 SEHNR and CDR2 FQNEAQ (reference sequence). The CDR3 nucleotides are TGTGCCGGCAGCTTTGGAAAACCGGGACAGGGGGCCAATGGCTACACCTTC. It encodes CAGSFGKPGQGANGYTF.

The rearrangement links TRBV2 to TRBJ2-3; the match to TRBD1 covers 10 bases. Losses at the gene ends were 4 bases for V and 1 base for J; bases not matched to a gene: 11. Germline V lookup: CDR1 SNHLY, CDR2 FYNNEI. This CDR3 has 18 residues. The CDR3 bases are TGTGCCAGCAGTGGGTCCCGGGACAGGGGATTCGGCACAGATACGCAGTATTTT. Translation gives CASSGSRDRGFGTDTQYF.

This clonotype is medium-sized (0.01 to 0.1%) in the sample. This chain uses TRBV19 with TRBJ2-3; TRBD1 or TRBD2 may be the D gene (6 bases each). The germline V gene encodes CDR1 LNHDA and CDR2 SQIVND (reference sequence). This CDR3 contains 13 residues. Trimming pared 4 bases from V and 9 bases from J, leaving 14 bases between. In nucleotides, the CDR3 is TGTGCCAGTAGTACCTCCCGGAGGGGGACGCAGTATTTT. This translates into CASSTSRRGTQYF.

This clonotype has just a few counts. The chain recombines TRBV7-9 with TRBJ1-1; D not resolved. Deletions cut 5 bases from V and 2 bases from J, with 9 bases between. Germline loops: CDR1 SEHNR, CDR2 FQNEAQ (reference sequence). This CDR3 comprises 13 residues. The CDR3 DNA reads as TGTGCCAGCAGCCCCTGGGAAAACACTGAAGCTTTCTTT. This gives the protein CASSPWENTEAFF.

The chain links TRBV20-1 to TRBJ2-5; TRBD1 aligns across 10 bases. The length of the CDR3 is 13 residues. Trimming took 5 bases from V and 5 from J; bases not matched to a gene: 5. Per germline, CDR1 DFQATT and CDR2 SNEGSKA (reference sequence). CDR3 sequence: CSADRGRVETQYF. The CDR3 DNA reads TGCAGTGCTGACAGGGGGCGGGTGGAGACCCAGTACTTC.

In the case of this clonotype: Sequence at one end of the junction differs from germline and may be a read error. The rearrangement joins TRBV20-1 to TRBJ2-5; 7 nucleotides line up with TRBD2. The CDR3 contains 14 residues. Germline values: CDR1 DFQATT, CDR2 SNEGSKA (reference sequence). As DNA, the CDR3 is TGCAATGCTGGACTGGCGGGAGTCGGCGAGACCCAGTACTTC. Amino acid sequence: CNAGLAGVGETQYF.

This sequence joins TRBV3-1 and TRBJ1-2; 7 bases fit TRBD1. CDR3 length: 13 amino acids. Trimming took 3 bases from V and 5 from J; bases not matched to a gene: 3. Germline V gives CDR1 LGHDT, CDR2 YNNKEL (reference sequence). CDR3 in DNA: TGTGCCAGCAGCCATACAGGGGAGTATGGCTACACCTTC. Its translation is CASSHTGEYGYTF.

This sequence joins TRBV20-1 and TRBJ1-1; a weak D match, TRBD1 (5 bases). Trimming removed 8 bases at V and 0 bases at J, with 16 bases between. Germline CDR1 and CDR2: DFQATT and SNEGSKA (reference sequence). The CDR3 extends over 14 amino acids. Written as DNA, the CDR3 is TGCAGTTCCAGGGATATACGATTGAACACTGAAGCTTTCTTT. Protein sequence: CSSRDIRLNTEAFF.

This clonotype was observed a handful of times. The chain couples TRBV20-1 to TRBJ1-6; no clear D. Between the trimmed V and J ends, which lost 5 bases and 4 bases, there was a span of 12 bases. Germline CDR1 reads DFQATT; CDR2 reads SNEGSKA (reference sequence). The CDR3 runs 14 residues. CDR3 DNA sequence: TGCAGTGCTCCAGACCGGTTATATAATTCACCCCTCCACTTT. Its translation is CSAPDRLYNSPLHF.

This chain joins TRBV20-1 and TRBJ2-3, with 9 positions matching TRBD2. The CDR3 is 14 amino acids. V lost 3 bases, J lost 4 bases, and 5 bases stayed unmatched. CDR1 and CDR2 from the germline V gene are DFQATT and SNEGSKA (reference sequence). CDR3 sequence reads: CSARAAGGSDTQYF. The CDR3 DNA follows: TGCAGTGCTAGGGCAGCGGGAGGTTCAGATACGCAGTATTTT.

The genes are TRBV19 and TRBJ1-5, with D perhaps matching TRBD1 (6 bases). Germline loops: CDR1 LNHDA, CDR2 SQIVND (reference sequence). The V and J ends lost 3 bases and 3 bases respectively, with 12 bases between them. The CDR3 has 15 residues. CDR3 loop: CASSIGGQHNQPQHF. In DNA form, the CDR3 reads TGTGCCAGTAGTATCGGCGGACAGCACAATCAGCCCCAGCATTTT.